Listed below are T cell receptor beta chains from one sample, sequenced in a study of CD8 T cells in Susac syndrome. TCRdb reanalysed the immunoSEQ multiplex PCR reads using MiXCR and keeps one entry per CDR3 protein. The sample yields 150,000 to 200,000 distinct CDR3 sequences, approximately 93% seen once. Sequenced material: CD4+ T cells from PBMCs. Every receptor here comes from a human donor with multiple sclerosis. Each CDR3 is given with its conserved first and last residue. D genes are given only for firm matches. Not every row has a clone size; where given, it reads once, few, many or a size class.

CDR3 DNA: TGTGCCAGCTCACCAAGCACAAACCAACACTCTGGAAACACCATATATTTT; CDR3 protein: CASSPSTNQHSGNTIYF; D gene: NA; clone size: NA; J gene: TRBJ1-3; V gene: TRBV18
CDR3 DNA: TGTGCCAGCAGTTGGGAGGCTCGGGCTGAAGCTTTCTTT; CDR3 protein: CASSWEARAEAFF; D gene: NA; clone size: NA; J gene: TRBJ1-1; V gene: TRBV6-5
CDR3 DNA: TGTGCCAGCAGCCAAACAGGGGTAGAGGGTGGCTACACCTTC; CDR3 protein: CASSQTGVEGGYTF; D gene: TRBD1; clone size: NA; J gene: TRBJ1-2; V gene: TRBV12-3/TRBV12-4
CDR3 DNA: TGTGCCAGCAGCCTTTTTCCGCCGGGACTAGCGGGGACCTGGCAGTATTTT; CDR3 protein: CASSLFPPGLAGTWQYF; D gene: TRBD2; clone size: once; J gene: TRBJ2-3; V gene: TRBV3-1
CDR3 DNA: TGTGCCAGCTCACCCCTGCGACAGGCCAACACTGAAGCTTTCTTT; CDR3 protein: CASSPLRQANTEAFF; D gene: NA; clone size: NA; J gene: TRBJ1-1; V gene: TRBV18
CDR3 DNA: TGCGCCAGCAGCTTGCATGAGGGCAAGCAAGAGACCCAGTACTTC; CDR3 protein: CASSLHEGKQETQYF; D gene: NA; clone size: NA; J gene: TRBJ2-5; V gene: TRBV5-1
CDR3 DNA: TGTGCCAGCAGTCTCGGACTAGTTACGCAGTATTTT; CDR3 protein: CASSLGLVTQYF; D gene: TRBD2; clone size: NA; J gene: TRBJ2-3; V gene: TRBV12-3/TRBV12-4
CDR3 DNA: TGTGCCTGGAGTGTACGGAGCGGGAGGACCACCGGGGAGCTGTTTTTT; CDR3 protein: CAWSVRSGRTTGELFF; D gene: TRBD2; clone size: NA; J gene: TRBJ2-2; V gene: TRBV30
CDR3 DNA: TGTGCCAGCAGCTGGCAACAGGGGGCGGAGACCCAGTACTTC; CDR3 protein: CASSWQQGAETQYF; D gene: TRBD1; clone size: once; J gene: TRBJ2-5; V gene: TRBV5-6
CDR3 DNA: TGCAGCGTTGATGTCAGGGGGAGCACTGAAGCTTTCTTT; CDR3 protein: CSVDVRGSTEAFF; D gene: TRBD1; clone size: NA; J gene: TRBJ1-1; V gene: TRBV29-1
CDR3 DNA: TGTGCCTGGAGGGCGAATTTGTATGGCTACACCTTC; CDR3 protein: CAWRANLYGYTF; D gene: NA; clone size: NA; J gene: TRBJ1-2; V gene: TRBV30
CDR3 DNA: TGTGCCAGCAGCCCACTGACAGGGGGGGCTACTGAAGCTTTCTTT; CDR3 protein: CASSPLTGGATEAFF; D gene: TRBD1; clone size: NA; J gene: TRBJ1-1; V gene: TRBV27
CDR3 DNA: TGTGCCAGCAGTCCCCCAGGGGGCAAGAACGAGCAGTACTTC; CDR3 protein: CASSPPGGKNEQYF; D gene: TRBD1; clone size: NA; J gene: TRBJ2-7; V gene: TRBV28
CDR3 DNA: TGCAGCTATTTCCGACAGGGGGAAGAGACCCAGTACTTC; CDR3 protein: CSYFRQGEETQYF; D gene: TRBD1; clone size: NA; J gene: TRBJ2-5; V gene: TRBV29-1
CDR3 DNA: TGCAGTGCTAGAGATTTGGGGAAACGCACAGATACGCAGTATTTT; CDR3 protein: CSARDLGKRTDTQYF; D gene: NA; clone size: NA; J gene: TRBJ2-3; V gene: TRBV20-1